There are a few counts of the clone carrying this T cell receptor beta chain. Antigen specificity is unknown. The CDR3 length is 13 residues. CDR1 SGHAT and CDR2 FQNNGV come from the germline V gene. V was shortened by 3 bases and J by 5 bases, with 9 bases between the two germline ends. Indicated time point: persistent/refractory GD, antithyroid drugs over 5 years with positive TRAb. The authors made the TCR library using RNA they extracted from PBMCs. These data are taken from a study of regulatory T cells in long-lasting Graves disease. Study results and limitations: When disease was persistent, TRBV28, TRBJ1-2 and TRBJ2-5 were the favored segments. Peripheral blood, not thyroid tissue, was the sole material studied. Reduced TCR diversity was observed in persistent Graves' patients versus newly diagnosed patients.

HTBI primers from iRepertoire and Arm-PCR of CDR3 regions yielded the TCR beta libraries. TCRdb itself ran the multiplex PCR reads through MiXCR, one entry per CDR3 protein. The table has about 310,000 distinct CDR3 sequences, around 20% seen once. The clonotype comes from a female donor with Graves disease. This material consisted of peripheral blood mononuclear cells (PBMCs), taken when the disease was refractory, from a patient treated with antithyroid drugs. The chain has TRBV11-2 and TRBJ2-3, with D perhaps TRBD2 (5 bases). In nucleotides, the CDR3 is TGTGCCAGCAGCTTTATCGAGGGAGATACGCAGTATTTT. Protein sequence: CASSFIEGDTQYF.